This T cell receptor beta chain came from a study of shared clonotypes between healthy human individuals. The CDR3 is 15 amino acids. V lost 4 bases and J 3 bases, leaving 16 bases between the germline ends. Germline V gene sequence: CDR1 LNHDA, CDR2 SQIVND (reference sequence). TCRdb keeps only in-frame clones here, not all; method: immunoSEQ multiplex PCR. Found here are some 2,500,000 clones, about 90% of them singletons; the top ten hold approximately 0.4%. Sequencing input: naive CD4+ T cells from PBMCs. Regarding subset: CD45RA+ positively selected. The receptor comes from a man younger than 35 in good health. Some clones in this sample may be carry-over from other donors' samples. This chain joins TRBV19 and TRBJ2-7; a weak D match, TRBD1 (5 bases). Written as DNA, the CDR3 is TGTGCCAGTAGTACCCAGGGCCGACTGGGCTACGAGCAGTACTTC. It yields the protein CASSTQGRLGYEQYF.